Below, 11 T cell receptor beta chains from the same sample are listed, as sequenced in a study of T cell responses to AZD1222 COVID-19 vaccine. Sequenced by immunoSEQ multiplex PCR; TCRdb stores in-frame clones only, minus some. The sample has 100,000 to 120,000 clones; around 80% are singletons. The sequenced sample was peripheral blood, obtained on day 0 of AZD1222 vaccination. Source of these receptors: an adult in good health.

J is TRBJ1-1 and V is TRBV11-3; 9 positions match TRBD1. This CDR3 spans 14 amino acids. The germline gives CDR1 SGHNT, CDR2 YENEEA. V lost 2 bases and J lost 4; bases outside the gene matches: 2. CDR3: CASSLTGGTTEAFF. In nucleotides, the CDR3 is TGTGCCAGCAGCTTAACAGGGGGCACCACTGAAGCTTTCTTT.

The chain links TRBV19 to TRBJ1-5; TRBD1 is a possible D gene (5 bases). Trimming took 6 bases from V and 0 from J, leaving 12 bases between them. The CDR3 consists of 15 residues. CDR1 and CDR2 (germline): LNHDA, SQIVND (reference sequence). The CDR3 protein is CASRPPGGSNQPQHF. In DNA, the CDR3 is TGTGCCAGTAGACCCCCGGGGGGTAGCAATCAGCCCCAGCATTTT.

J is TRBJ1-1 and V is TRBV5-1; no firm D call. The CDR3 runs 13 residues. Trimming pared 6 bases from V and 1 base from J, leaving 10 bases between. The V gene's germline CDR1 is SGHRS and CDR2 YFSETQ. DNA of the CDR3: TGCGCCAGCAAAAATATAAAGAACACTGAAGCTTTCTTT. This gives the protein CASKNIKNTEAFF.

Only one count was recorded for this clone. Here the CDR3 reads CASRAPTGQNGYTF. The CDR3 DNA is TGTGCCAGCAGGGCCCCGACAGGGCAGAATGGCTACACCTTC. V usage is TRBV2 and J usage is TRBJ1-2, with 7 bases lining up with TRBD1. Germline trimming cut 6 bases from V and 6 bases from J; bases unmatched to any gene: 10. The CDR3 is 14 residues long. CDR1 and CDR2 (germline): SNHLY, FYNNEI. The full variable domain, its missing parts supplied by reference TRBV2 and TRBJ1-2, is EPEVTQTPSHQVTQMGQEVILRCVPISNHLYFYWYRQILGQKVEFLVSFYNNEISEKSEIFDDQFSVERPDGSNFTLKIRSTKLEDSAMYFCASRAPTGQNGYTFGSGTRLTVV.

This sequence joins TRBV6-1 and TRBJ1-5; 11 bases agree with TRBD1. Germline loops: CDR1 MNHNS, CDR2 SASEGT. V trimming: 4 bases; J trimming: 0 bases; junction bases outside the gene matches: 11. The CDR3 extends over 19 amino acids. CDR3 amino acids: CASSGIRTGGLSSNQPQHF. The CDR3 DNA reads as TGTGCCAGCAGTGGAATAAGGACAGGGGGCTTGAGTAGCAATCAGCCCCAGCATTTT.

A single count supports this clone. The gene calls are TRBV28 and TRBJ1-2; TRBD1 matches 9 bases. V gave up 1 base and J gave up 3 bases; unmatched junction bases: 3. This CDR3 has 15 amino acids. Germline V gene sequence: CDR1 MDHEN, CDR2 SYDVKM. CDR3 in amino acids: CASSLSGQGHYGYTF. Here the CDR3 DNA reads TGTGCCAGCAGTTTATCGGGACAGGGTCACTATGGCTACACCTTC.

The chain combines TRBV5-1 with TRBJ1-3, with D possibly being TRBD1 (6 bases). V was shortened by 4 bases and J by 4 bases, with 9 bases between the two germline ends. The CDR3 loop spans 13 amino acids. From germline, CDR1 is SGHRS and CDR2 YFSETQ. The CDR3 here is CASSSGQGNTIYF. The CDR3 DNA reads TGCGCCAGCAGCAGCGGACAGGGAAACACCATATATTTT. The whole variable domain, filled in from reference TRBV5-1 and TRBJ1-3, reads KAGVTQTPRYLIKTRGQQVTLSCSPISGHRSVSWYQQTPGQGLQFLFEYFSETQRNKGNFPGRFSGRQFSNSRSEMNVSTLELGDSALYLCASSSGQGNTIYFGEGSWLTVV.

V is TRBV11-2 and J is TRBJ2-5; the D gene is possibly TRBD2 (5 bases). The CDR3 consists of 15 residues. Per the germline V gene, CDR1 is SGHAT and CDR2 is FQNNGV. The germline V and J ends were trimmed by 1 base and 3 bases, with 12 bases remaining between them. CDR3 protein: CASSLVNVGKETQYF. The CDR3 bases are TGTGCCAGCAGCTTAGTTAACGTCGGGAAAGAGACCCAGTACTTC.

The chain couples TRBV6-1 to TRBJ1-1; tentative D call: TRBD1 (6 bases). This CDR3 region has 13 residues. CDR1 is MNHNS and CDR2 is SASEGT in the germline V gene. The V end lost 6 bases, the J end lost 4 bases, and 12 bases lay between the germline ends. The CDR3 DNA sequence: TGTGCCAGCAGCCCGGGGGGGGCCACTGAAGCTTTCTTT. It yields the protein CASSPGGATEAFF.

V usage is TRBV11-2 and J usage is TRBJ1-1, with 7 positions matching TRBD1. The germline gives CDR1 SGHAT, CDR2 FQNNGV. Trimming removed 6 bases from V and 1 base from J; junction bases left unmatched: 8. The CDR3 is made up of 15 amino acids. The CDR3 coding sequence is TGTGCCAGCAGACAGCTGGGACAGACGAACACTGAAGCTTTCTTT. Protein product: CASRQLGQTNTEAFF. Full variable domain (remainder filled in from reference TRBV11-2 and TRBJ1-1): EAGVAQSPRYKIIEKRQSVAFWCNPISGHATLYWYQQILGQGPKLLIQFQNNGVVDDSQLPKDRFSAERLKGVDSTLKIQPAKLEDSAVYLCASRQLGQTNTEAFFGQGTRLTVV.

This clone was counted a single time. The CDR3 sequence is CASSLTDRMSSYEQYF. The CDR3 nucleotides are TGTGCCAGCAGCTTGACGGACAGGATGAGCTCCTACGAGCAGTACTTC. This chain connects TRBV7-2 to TRBJ2-7; TRBD1 matches at 7 bases. After removal of 3 bases from V and 0 bases from J, the junction contained 8 bases not matched to a gene. Looked up from germline, CDR1 is SGHTA and CDR2 is FQGNSA. This CDR3 spans 16 amino acids.